The 14 T cell receptor beta chains in this list originate from one sample, sequenced in a study of blood T cell repertoires in COVID-19 (dated by TCRdb to between 2020 and 2021). Library preparation used the immunoSEQ multiplex PCR assay. Entries here come from immuneACCESS through TCRdb and include only in-frame sequences with V and J called. Some clones fail to appear in such tables; in the studies checked, an unresolved V gene covers under half of the shortfall, and the cause of the remainder is unknown. This sample comprises approximately 250,000 clones, 88% of them detected only once. Roughly 2.5% of the sample comes from the top ten. Source material: PBMCs or T cells enriched from blood (not recorded which). The receptor set was obtained from a woman between 35 and 50 years old with acute COVID-19.

This sequence joins TRBV5-1 and TRBJ2-1; 9 bases align to TRBD1. Germline values: CDR1 SGHRS, CDR2 YFSETQ. J gave up 3 bases and V 1 base, and 5 bases lay outside the gene matches. This CDR3 region has 16 residues. The DNA of the CDR3 is TGCGCCAGCAGCTTGAAACCGGGACAGGGCTACAATGAGCAGTTCTTC. As protein: CASSLKPGQGYNEQFF.

Concerning this clone itself: Other DNA sequences in the sample encode the same CDR3. The chain couples TRBV3-1 (or the pseudogene TRBV3-2) to TRBJ1-6; 10 bases fit TRBD1. J lost 10 bases, V lost 1 base, and 4 bases had no gene match. The CDR3 runs 15 residues. In germline, CDR1 is LGHDT, CDR2 YNNKEL (reference sequence). This CDR3 is CASSQGQGANSPLHF. For the CDR3, the DNA is TGTGCCAGCAGCCAAGGACAGGGGGCTAACTCACCCCTCCACTTT.

CDR3 nucleotide sequence: TGTGCCAGCAGTTTAGTTCAGGGCGGCACCGGGGAGCTGTTTTTT. It translates to CASSLVQGGTGELFF. V gene TRBV28 combines with J gene TRBJ2-2; weak D call: TRBD1 (5 bases). Germline V gene sequence: CDR1 MDHEN, CDR2 SYDVKM. The CDR3 totals 15 residues. The V and J ends lost 2 bases and 4 bases respectively, with 11 bases between them.

This chain uses TRBV29-1 with TRBJ1-2; D might be TRBD1 (6 bases). The CDR3 length is 15 residues. V gave up 8 bases and J gave up 4 bases, with 23 bases separating them. Germline V lookup: CDR1 SQVTM, CDR2 ANQGSEA. The CDR3 DNA follows: TGCAGCAGGAGACAGGCGGGTGGGGGGGCCTATGGCTACACCTTC. Translation: CSRRQAGGGAYGYTF.

This clone was seen a single time. This chain connects TRBV7-2 to TRBJ1-1, with D possibly TRBD1 on 5 matching bases. The V end was cut by 5 bases, the J end by 5 bases, with 15 bases between. From germline, CDR1 is SGHTA and CDR2 FQGNSA. The CDR3 loop spans 14 amino acids. The CDR3 spells CASSPAWGFTEAFF. The CDR3 nucleotides are TGTGCCAGCAGCCCCGCGTGGGGCTTTACTGAAGCTTTCTTT.

The chain recombines TRBV19 with TRBJ1-5; D not certain. Germline lookup yields CDR1 LNHDA and CDR2 SQIVND (reference sequence). This CDR3 has 11 amino acids. Trimming cost V 11 bases and J 4 bases, with 9 bases left between them. CDR3 protein: CAACRNQPQHF. In nucleotides, the CDR3 is TGTGCCGCCTGCAGGAATCAGCCCCAGCATTTT. The complete variable domain, with remaining parts taken from reference TRBV19 and TRBJ1-5, reads DGGITQSPKYLFRKEGQNVTLSCEQNLNHDAMYWYRQDPGQGLRLIYYSQIVNDFQKGDIAEGYSVSREKKESFPLTVTSAQKNPTAFYLCAACRNQPQHFGDGTRLSIL.

V is TRBV9 and J is TRBJ2-5; TRBD2 matches 8 bases. The CDR3 spans 15 residues. Germline V CDR1 and CDR2: SGDLS, YYNGEE. V lost 3 bases and J lost 4; bases outside the gene matches: 8. CDR3 DNA sequence: TGTGCCAGCAGCGGGGGGGCGGGGGGCGGAGAGACCCAGTACTTC. It encodes CASSGGAGGGETQYF.

This rearrangement joins TRBV19 to TRBJ2-2, with a weak D call TRBD2 (6 bases). The CDR3 extends over 16 amino acids. Per germline, CDR1 LNHDA and CDR2 SQIVND (reference sequence). Trimming took 4 bases from V and 5 from J, leaving 17 bases between them. The CDR3 nucleotides are TGTGCCAGTAGTACGCTGACGGGGGTACGGACCGGGGAGCTGTTTTTT. This translates into CASSTLTGVRTGELFF.

The chain couples TRBV10-1 to TRBJ2-5; the match to TRBD2 covers 9 bases. Germline V CDR1 and CDR2: WNHNN, SYGVQD (reference sequence). J gave up 5 bases and V 4 bases, and 2 bases lay outside the gene matches. The CDR3 length is 13 residues. The CDR3 region is CASSGTSVETQYF. The CDR3 DNA is TGCGCCAGCAGTGGGACTAGCGTGGAGACCCAGTACTTC.

The chain is built from TRBV9 and TRBJ2-2, with 8 nucleotides matching TRBD1. The germline V gene encodes CDR1 SGDLS and CDR2 YYNGEE. V was pared by 0 bases and J by 4 bases, with 2 bases of the junction left unmatched. The CDR3 is 15 residues long. For the CDR3, the DNA is TGTGCCAGCAGCGTAGGACAGGGGCCCACCGGGGAGCTGTTTTTT. Its translation: CASSVGQGPTGELFF.

The chain couples TRBV11-2 to TRBJ2-2, with D perhaps TRBD2 (6 bases). The CDR3 has 14 residues. Germline CDR1 and CDR2: SGHAT and FQNNGV. Trimming cost V 5 bases and J 4 bases, with 11 bases left between them. CDR3 loop: CASSHAGGTGELFF. The CDR3, as DNA: TGTGCCAGCAGCCACGCCGGGGGCACCGGGGAGCTGTTTTTT.

The chain joins TRBV6-5 to TRBJ1-2, with 8 bases that match TRBD1. With 6 bases clipped from V and 4 bases from J, the junction kept 1 base outside the gene matches. This CDR3 has 12 amino acids. Germline V CDR1 and CDR2: MNHEY, SVGAGI. The CDR3 spells CASSGQGYGYTF. The CDR3 DNA reads TGTGCCAGCAGCGGACAGGGCTATGGCTACACCTTC.

Only one count was recorded for this clone. The V gene is TRBV19, the J gene TRBJ1-4, with D possibly being TRBD1 (5 bases). Germline CDR1 and CDR2: LNHDA and SQIVND (reference sequence). Trimming left V 6 bases short and J 1 base short, with 6 bases between. This CDR3 comprises 13 residues. CDR3 protein: CASSGGTNEKLFF. In DNA form, the CDR3 reads TGTGCCAGTAGCGGGGGAACTAATGAAAAACTGTTTTTT.

V is TRBV11-2 and J is TRBJ1-6; 7 bases fit TRBD1. The CDR3 contains 14 residues. Germline trimming cut 8 bases from V and 6 bases from J; bases unmatched to any gene: 7. Per the germline V gene, CDR1 is SGHAT and CDR2 is FQNNGV. The CDR3 protein is CASGSTGLNSPLHF. Written as DNA, the CDR3 is TGTGCCAGCGGGTCGACAGGGCTTAATTCACCCCTCCACTTT.